This T cell receptor (beta chain) was sequenced during a study of early T cells in non-severe SARS-CoV-2 infection. In its sample, this clonotype was seen a few times. Germline V gene lookup returns CDR1 SGHTA and CDR2 FQGTGA. Trimming left V 3 bases short and J 7 bases short, with 10 bases between. This CDR3 region has 13 residues. TCRdb used MiXCR to reprocess the 5' RACE reads, holding one entry per CDR3 protein. The repertoire holds nearly 60,000 distinct CDR3 sequences, about 12% seen once, with approximately 10% in the top ten. The receptor comes from an adult who was a healthcare worker with PCR-confirmed SARS-CoV-2 infection or an uninfected control (not recorded which). V gene TRBV7-3 combines with J gene TRBJ2-1; D gene unclear. Sequenced sample: whole blood. CDR3 sequence: CASSFGVGNEQFF. The CDR3 DNA follows: TGTGCCAGCAGCTTTGGGGTAGGGAATGAGCAGTTCTTC.